This paragraph reports one TCR beta chain. The antigen is not known. The data originate from a study of T cells in Graves' hyperthyroidism and ophthalmopathy. Overall study findings and caveats: Ophthalmopathy and stable hyperthyroidism were told apart by a 13 V-J model.

The V gene's germline CDR1 is MNHNS and CDR2 SASEGT. The CDR3 extends over 13 amino acids. Trimming left V 3 bases short and J 7 bases short, with 13 bases between. It was RNA transcripts that yielded the amplified TCR beta CDR3 regions. Researchers ran a first-round RT-PCR on the TCR CDR3 using the HTBI primer set. TCRdb passed the multiplex PCR reads through MiXCR, listing each CDR3 protein once. The sample lists 650,000 to 750,000 distinct CDR3 sequences, 13% to 15% occurring once. Graves' hyperthyroidism qualified as stable when ophthalmopathy did not progress within 18 months. The clonotype originates from a woman younger than 30 with Graves' hyperthyroidism. Sequencing was performed on blood. This chain links TRBV6-1 with TRBJ2-7; no clear D. Here the CDR3 reads CASSDLGFKEQYF. The CDR3 DNA reads TGTGCCAGCAGTGATCTAGGGTTCAAAGAGCAGTACTTC.